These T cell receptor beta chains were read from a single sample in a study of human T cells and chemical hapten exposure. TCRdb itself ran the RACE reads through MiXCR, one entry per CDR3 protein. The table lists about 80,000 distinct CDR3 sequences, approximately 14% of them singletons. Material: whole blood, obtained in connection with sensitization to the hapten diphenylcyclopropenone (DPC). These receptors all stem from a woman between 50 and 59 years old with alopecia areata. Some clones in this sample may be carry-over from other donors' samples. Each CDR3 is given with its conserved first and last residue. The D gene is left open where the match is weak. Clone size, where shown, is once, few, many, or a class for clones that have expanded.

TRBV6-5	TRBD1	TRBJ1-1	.	CASNLRQGPPNTEAFF	TGTGCCAGCAACTTGAGACAGGGGCCCCCGAACACTGAAGCTTTCTTT
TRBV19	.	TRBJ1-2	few	CASMGWGPANYGYTF	TGTGCCAGTATGGGGTGGGGGCCAGCTAACTATGGCTACACCTTC
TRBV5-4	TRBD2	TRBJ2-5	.	CASSPGLAGERRETQYF	TGTGCCAGCAGCCCAGGACTAGCGGGAGAACGACGGGAGACCCAGTACTTC
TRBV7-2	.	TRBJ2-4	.	CASSGGRAAKNIQYF	TGTGCCAGCAGCGGAGGCAGGGCGGCCAAAAACATTCAGTACTTC
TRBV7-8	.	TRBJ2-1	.	CASTRRSSTTYNEQFF	TGTGCCAGCACCCGCCGCTCTAGCACCACCTACAATGAGCAGTTCTTC
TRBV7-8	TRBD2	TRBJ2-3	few	CASSPSGTSPREAQYF	TGTGCCAGCAGCCCCTCGGGCACTAGCCCTCGGGAGGCGCAGTATTTT
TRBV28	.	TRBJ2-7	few	CASIPRAGWSEQYF	TGTGCCAGCATTCCTAGGGCAGGGTGGTCCGAGCAGTACTTC
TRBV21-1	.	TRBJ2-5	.	CASIGFQETQYF	TGTGCCAGCATTGGCTTCCAAGAGACCCAGTACTTC
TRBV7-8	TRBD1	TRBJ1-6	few	CASSRDRDNSPLHF	TGTGCCAGCAGCCGGGACAGGGATAATTCACCCCTCCACTTT
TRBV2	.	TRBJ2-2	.	CASSVQGTGELFF	TGTGCCAGCAGTGTCCAGGGAACCGGGGAGCTGTTTTTT
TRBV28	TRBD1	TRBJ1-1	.	CASSFGAGTENTEAFF	TGTGCCAGCAGTTTTGGCGCCGGGACAGAAAACACTGAAGCTTTCTTT
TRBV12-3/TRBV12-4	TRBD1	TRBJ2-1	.	CASSLRDRDAFF	TGTGCCAGCAGTTTAAGGGACAGGGACGCGTTCTTC
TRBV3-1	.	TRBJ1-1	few	CASSQGRAEAFF	TGTGCCAGCAGCCAGGGACGTGCCGAAGCTTTCTTT
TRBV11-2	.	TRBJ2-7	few	CASSLIQGGSYEQYF	TGTGCCAGCAGCTTAATTCAGGGGGGCTCCTACGAGCAGTACTTC
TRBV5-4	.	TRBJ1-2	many	CASSLDIKGYGYTF	TGTGCCAGCAGTCTGGACATTAAAGGTTATGGCTACACCTTC
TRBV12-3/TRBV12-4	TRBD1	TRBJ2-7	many	CASSPDRGSYEQYF	TGTGCCAGCAGTCCGGACAGGGGTTCCTACGAGCAGTACTTC
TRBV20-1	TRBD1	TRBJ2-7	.	CSAKDPDRVTYEQYF	TGCAGTGCTAAGGACCCGGACAGGGTAACCTACGAGCAGTACTTC
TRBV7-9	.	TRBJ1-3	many	CASSLWTSGNTIYF	TGTGCCAGCAGCTTATGGACATCTGGAAACACCATATATTTT
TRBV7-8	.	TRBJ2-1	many	CASSLRTGYNEQFF	TGTGCCAGCAGCTTAAGGACGGGCTACAATGAGCAGTTCTTC
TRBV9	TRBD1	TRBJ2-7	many	CASSGQGAYEQYF	TGTGCCAGCAGCGGACAGGGGGCATACGAGCAGTACTTC
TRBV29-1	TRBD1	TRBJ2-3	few	CSVEEDRWMTDTQYF	TGCAGCGTTGAAGAGGACAGGTGGATGACAGATACGCAGTATTTT
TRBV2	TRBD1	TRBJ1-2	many	CASRPGTGGYGYTF	TGTGCCAGCAGGCCCGGGACAGGGGGCTATGGCTACACCTTC
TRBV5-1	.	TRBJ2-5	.	CASSLPDLQETQYF	TGCGCCAGCAGCTTGCCAGATTTACAAGAGACCCAGTACTTC
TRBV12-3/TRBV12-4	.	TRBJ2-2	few	CASSLRGSDTGELFF	TGTGCCAGCAGTTTGAGAGGGTCGGACACCGGGGAGCTGTTTTTT
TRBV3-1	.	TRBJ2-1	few	CASSLRHYNEQFF	TGTGCCAGCAGCCTACGACACTACAATGAGCAGTTCTTC
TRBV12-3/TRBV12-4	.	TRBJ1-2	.	CASRADSAYGYTF	TGTGCCAGCAGGGCCGACAGCGCTTATGGCTACACCTTC
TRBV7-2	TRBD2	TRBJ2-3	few	CASSPGLLAGEDTQYF	TGTGCCAGCAGCCCAGGGTTACTAGCGGGAGAAGATACGCAGTATTTT
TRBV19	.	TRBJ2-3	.	CASSSARGNTQYF	TGTGCCAGTAGTAGCGCCAGGGGCAATACGCAGTATTTT
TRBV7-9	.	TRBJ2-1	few	CASRAPSEGSYNEQFF	TGTGCCAGCAGGGCCCCGTCGGAAGGGTCCTACAATGAGCAGTTCTTC
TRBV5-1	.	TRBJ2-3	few	CASSLTNPTTDTQYF	TGCGCCAGCAGCTTGACAAATCCGACAACAGATACGCAGTATTTT
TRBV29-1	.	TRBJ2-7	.	CSVLIEGAFYEQYF	TGCAGCGTACTAATAGAAGGGGCTTTCTACGAGCAGTACTTC
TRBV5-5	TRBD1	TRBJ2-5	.	CASSWTGYEETQYF	TGTGCCAGCAGCTGGACAGGGTATGAGGAGACCCAGTACTTC
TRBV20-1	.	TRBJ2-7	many	CSAIVTYEQYF	TGCAGTGCTATCGTGACCTACGAGCAGTACTTC
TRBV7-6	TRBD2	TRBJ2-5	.	CASGGGETQYF	TGTGCCAGCGGGGGGGGAGAGACCCAGTACTTC
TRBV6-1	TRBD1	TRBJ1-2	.	CASSAPPGGRERYTF	TGTGCCAGCAGTGCACCCCCAGGGGGCAGGGAGCGCTACACCTTC
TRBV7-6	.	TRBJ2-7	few	CASSPDIGEAYEQYF	TGTGCCAGCAGTCCGGACATCGGGGAAGCCTACGAGCAGTACTTC
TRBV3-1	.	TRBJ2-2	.	CASSQGGRELFF	TGTGCCAGCAGCCAAGGCGGAAGGGAGCTGTTTTTT
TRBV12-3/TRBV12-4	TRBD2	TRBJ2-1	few	CASSRRTSGTTSYNEQFF	TGTGCCAGCAGTCGACGGACTAGCGGGACGACCTCCTACAATGAGCAGTTCTTC
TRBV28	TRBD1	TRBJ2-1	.	CASTFPGTGSNEQFF	TGTGCCAGCACCTTCCCCGGGACAGGGTCAAATGAGCAGTTCTTC
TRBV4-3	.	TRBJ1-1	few	CASSQGGFSTEAFF	TGCGCCAGCAGCCAAGGGGGGTTTTCGACTGAAGCTTTCTTT
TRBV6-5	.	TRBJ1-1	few	CASSPSRGNTEAFF	TGTGCCAGCAGCCCTTCGAGGGGGAACACTGAAGCTTTCTTT
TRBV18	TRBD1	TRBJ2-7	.	CASSPGTGYEQYF	TGTGCCAGCTCACCAGGGACAGGATACGAGCAGTACTTC
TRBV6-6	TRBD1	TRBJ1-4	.	CASSYGQGENEKLFF	TGTGCCAGCAGTTATGGACAGGGCGAGAATGAAAAACTGTTTTTT
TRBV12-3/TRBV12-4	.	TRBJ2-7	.	CASSLADSYEQYF	TGTGCCAGCAGTTTAGCAGACTCCTACGAGCAGTACTTC
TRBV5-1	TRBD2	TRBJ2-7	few	CASSFGLAGGWYEQYF	TGCGCCAGCAGCTTTGGACTAGCGGGAGGGTGGTACGAGCAGTACTTC
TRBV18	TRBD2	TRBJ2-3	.	CASSPRTSGSSTDTQYF	TGTGCCAGCTCACCACGGACTAGCGGGAGTAGCACAGATACGCAGTATTTT
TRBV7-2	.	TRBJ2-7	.	CASSSFERPGYEQYF	TGTGCCAGCAGCTCCTTCGAAAGACCTGGCTACGAGCAGTACTTC
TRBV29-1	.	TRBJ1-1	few	CSVVGGTEAFF	TGCAGCGTCGTAGGGGGGACTGAAGCTTTCTTT
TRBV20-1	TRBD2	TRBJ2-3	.	CSARVYGLAGGLSDTQYF	TGCAGTGCTAGAGTGTATGGACTAGCGGGAGGGCTGTCAGATACGCAGTATTTT
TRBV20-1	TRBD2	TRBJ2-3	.	CSARDVVAGDLYTDTQYF	TGCAGTGCTAGAGATGTGGTAGCGGGAGATCTGTACACAGATACGCAGTATTTT
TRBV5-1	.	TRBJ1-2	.	CASSLTEDMSGYTF	TGCGCCAGCAGCTTGACCGAGGACATGAGCGGCTACACCTTC
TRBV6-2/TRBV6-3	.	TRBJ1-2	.	CASSNPRASPSGYTF	TGTGCCAGCAGTAATCCCAGGGCCTCCCCAAGCGGCTACACCTTC
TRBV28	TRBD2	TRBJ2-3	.	CASSLRASGGTDTQYF	TGTGCCAGCAGTTTAAGGGCTAGCGGGGGCACAGATACGCAGTATTTT
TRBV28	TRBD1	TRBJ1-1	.	CASSHQTQGGAFF	TGTGCCAGCAGTCACCAGACCCAGGGGGGGGCTTTCTTT